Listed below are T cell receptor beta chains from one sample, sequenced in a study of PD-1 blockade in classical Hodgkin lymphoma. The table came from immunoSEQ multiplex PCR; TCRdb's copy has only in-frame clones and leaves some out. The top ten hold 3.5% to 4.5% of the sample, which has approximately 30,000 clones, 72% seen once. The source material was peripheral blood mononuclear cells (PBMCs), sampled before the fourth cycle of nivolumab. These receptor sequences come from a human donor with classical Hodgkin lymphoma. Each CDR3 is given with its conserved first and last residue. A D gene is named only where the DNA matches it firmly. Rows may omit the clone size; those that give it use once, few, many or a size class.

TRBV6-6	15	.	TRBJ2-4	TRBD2	CASSGGGLAKNIQYF	TGTGCCAGCAGTGGGGGGGGATTAGCCAAAAACATTCAGTACTTC
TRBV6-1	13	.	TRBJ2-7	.	CASSENSLYEQYF	TGTGCCAGCAGTGAAAACAGCCTCTACGAGCAGTACTTC
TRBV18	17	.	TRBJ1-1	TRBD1	CASSPPDRGVGYTEAFF	TGTGCCAGCTCACCACCGGACAGGGGAGTTGGGTACACTGAAGCTTTCTTT
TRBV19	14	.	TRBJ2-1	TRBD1	CASSIIQGAYEQFF	TGTGCCAGTAGTATTATCCAGGGGGCCTATGAGCAGTTCTTC
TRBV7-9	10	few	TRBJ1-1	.	CASSPTEAFF	TGTGCCAGCAGCCCAACTGAAGCTTTCTTT
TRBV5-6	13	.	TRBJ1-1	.	CASSFPVNTEAFF	TGTGCCAGCAGCTTCCCCGTGAACACTGAAGCTTTCTTT
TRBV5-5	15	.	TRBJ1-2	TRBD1	CASSSTGGVNYGYTF	TGTGCCAGCAGCTCGACAGGGGGCGTAAACTATGGCTACACCTTC
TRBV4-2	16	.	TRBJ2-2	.	CASSQVANTNTGELFF	TGTGCCAGCAGCCAAGTAGCAAATACGAACACCGGGGAGCTGTTTTTT
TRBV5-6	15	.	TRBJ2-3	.	CASSLSGLATDTQYF	TGTGCCAGCAGCTTGTCGGGACTGGCCACAGATACGCAGTATTTT
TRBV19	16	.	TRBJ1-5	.	CASSTRGGPAYQPQHF	TGTGCCAGTAGTACTCGAGGGGGACCGGCTTATCAGCCCCAGCATTTT
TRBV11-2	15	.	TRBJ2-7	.	CASSFRQGMSYEQYF	TGTGCCAGCAGCTTTCGTCAGGGTATGTCCTACGAGCAGTACTTC
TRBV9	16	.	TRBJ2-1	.	CASSRRDTGTYNEQFF	TGTGCCAGCAGCCGACGGGACACTGGTACCTACAATGAGCAGTTCTTC
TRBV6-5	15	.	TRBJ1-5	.	CASSYTVGGNQPQHF	TGTGCCAGCAGTTACACGGTTGGAGGCAATCAGCCCCAGCATTTT
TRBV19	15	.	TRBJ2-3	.	CASSITGGNTDTQYF	TGTGCCAGTAGTATAACAGGAGGTAACACAGATACGCAGTATTTT
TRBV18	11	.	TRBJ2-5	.	CASSPGQTQYF	TGTGCCAGCTCACCGGGACAGACCCAGTACTTC
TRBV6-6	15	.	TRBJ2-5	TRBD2	CASSTYLREGETQYF	TGTGCCAGCAGTACTTATCTCAGGGAGGGAGAGACCCAGTACTTC
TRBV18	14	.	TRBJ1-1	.	CASSPLGPGTEAFF	TGTGCCAGCTCACCACTGGGACCCGGCACTGAAGCTTTCTTT
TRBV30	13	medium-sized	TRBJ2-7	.	CAWTPESRHEQYF	TGTGCCTGGACCCCGGAATCTCGCCACGAGCAGTACTTC
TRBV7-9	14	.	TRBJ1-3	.	CASSLGGAGNTIYF	TGTGCCAGCAGCTTAGGGGGCGCCGGAAACACCATATATTTT
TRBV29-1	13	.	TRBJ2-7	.	CSVGGGGGYEQYF	TGCAGCGTGGGAGGAGGGGGGGGTTACGAGCAGTACTTC
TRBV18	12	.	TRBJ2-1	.	CASSPGVNEQFF	TGTGCCAGCTCACCTGGAGTGAATGAGCAGTTCTTC
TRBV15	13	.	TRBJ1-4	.	CATQTGVDEKLFF	TGTGCCACCCAGACGGGTGTTGATGAAAAACTGTTTTTT
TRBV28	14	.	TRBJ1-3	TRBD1	CASGPRGPGNTIYF	TGTGCCAGCGGCCCCAGGGGGCCTGGAAACACCATATATTTT
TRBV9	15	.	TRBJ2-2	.	CASSVEGDSPGELFF	TGTGCCAGCAGCGTGGAGGGAGACTCTCCCGGGGAGCTGTTTTTT
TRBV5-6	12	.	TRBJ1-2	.	CASSLDSLRDTF	TGCGCCAGCAGCTTGGACAGCTTGCGGGACACCTTC
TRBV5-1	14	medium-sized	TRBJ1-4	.	CASSLENREEKLFF	TGCGCCAGCAGCTTGGAGAACAGGGAGGAAAAACTGTTTTTT
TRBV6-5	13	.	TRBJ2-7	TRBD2	CASSPGTTYEQYF	TGTGCCAGCAGCCCCGGGACTACCTACGAGCAGTACTTC
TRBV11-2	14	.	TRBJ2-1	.	CASSLEQGYNEQFF	TGTGCCAGCAGCTTAGAACAGGGTTACAATGAGCAGTTCTTC
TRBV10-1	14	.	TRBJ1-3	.	CASSATRSGNTIYF	TGCGCCAGCAGTGCAACAAGATCTGGAAACACCATATATTTT
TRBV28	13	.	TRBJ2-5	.	CASRRGIQETQYF	TGTGCCAGCAGACGGGGGATCCAAGAGACCCAGTACTTC
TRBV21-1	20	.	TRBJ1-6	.	CASSLWRGQDKANYNSPLHF	TGTGCCAGCAGCCTCTGGAGGGGGCAGGACAAGGCTAACTATAATTCACCCCTCCACTTT
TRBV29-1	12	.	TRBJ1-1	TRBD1	CSAGTGHTEAFF	TGCAGCGCCGGGACAGGGCACACTGAAGCTTTCTTT
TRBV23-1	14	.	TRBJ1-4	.	CASRRDGAAEKLFF	TGCGCCAGCAGAAGGGACGGGGCCGCGGAAAAACTGTTTTTT
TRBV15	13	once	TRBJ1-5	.	CATSRDLGQPQHF	TGTGCCACCAGCAGAGATTTGGGTCAGCCCCAGCATTTT
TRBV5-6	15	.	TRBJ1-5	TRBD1	CASSGTGGSNQPQHF	TGTGCCAGCAGCGGGACAGGGGGATCCAATCAGCCCCAGCATTTT
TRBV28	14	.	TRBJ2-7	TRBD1	CASSSPVTGVEQYF	TGTGCCAGCAGTTCCCCCGTGACAGGGGTTGAGCAGTACTTC
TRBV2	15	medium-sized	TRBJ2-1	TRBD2	CASSELAGVYNEQFF	TGTGCCAGCAGTGAATTAGCGGGGGTTTACAATGAGCAGTTCTTC